A single sample is the source of the 19 T cell receptor beta chains below, sequenced in a study of blood T cell repertoires in COVID-19. Profiled with immunoSEQ multiplex PCR; TCRdb holds only in-frame clones, not every one. The data contain around 150,000 clones, over 75% of them singletons. The sample comprised PBMCs or T cells enriched from blood (not recorded which). The receptors derive from a man aged 45-65 years who had recovered from COVID-19.

The rearrangement uses TRBV28 and TRBJ1-1; TRBD1 is a possible D gene (6 bases). The CDR3 is made up of 14 amino acids. Looked up from germline, CDR1 is MDHEN and CDR2 is SYDVKM. The V gene lost 5 bases and the J gene lost 0 bases, with 10 bases spanning the gap. CDR3 DNA sequence: TGTGCCAGCAGTCCTACAGGGCTGAACACTGAAGCTTTCTTT. Encoded protein: CASSPTGLNTEAFF.

This clone was counted a single time. J is TRBJ1-2 and V is TRBV5-1; perhaps TRBD1 as D (6 bases). The CDR3 is 15 residues long. CDR1 is SGHRS, CDR2 YFSETQ, per germline. Trimming pared 4 bases from V and 6 bases from J, leaving 19 bases between. The CDR3 DNA is TGCGCCAGCAGCGCCTCAGCTGGGACAACCGATGGCTACACCTTC. Amino acid sequence: CASSASAGTTDGYTF.

V is TRBV28 and J is TRBJ2-2; possibly TRBD1 for D (5 bases). The germline V gene has CDR1 MDHEN and CDR2 SYDVKM. CDR3 length: 14 residues. V lost 6 bases and J lost 3, with 11 bases in between. The CDR3 coding sequence is TGTGCCAGCAGGGTGTGGGGCGACACCGGGGAGCTGTTTTTT. Protein: CASRVWGDTGELFF. The whole variable domain, remainder taken from reference TRBV28 and TRBJ2-2, is DVKVTQSSRYLVKRTGEKVFLECVQDMDHENMFWYRQDPGLGLRLIYFSYDVKMKEKGDIPEGYSVSREKKERFSLILESASTNQTSMYLCASRVWGDTGELFFGEGSRLTVL.

This rearrangement joins TRBV7-3 to TRBJ2-1; 7 nucleotides agree with TRBD2. CDR3 length: 13 residues. Germline CDR1 and CDR2: SGHTA and FQGTGA. V gave up 3 bases and J gave up 6 bases; unmatched junction bases: 2. This chain's CDR3 is CASSFSGGNEQFF. The CDR3 DNA reads as TGTGCCAGCAGCTTTTCGGGGGGCAATGAGCAGTTCTTC.

CDR3 loop: CASSLSTAGASDTQYF. In DNA, the CDR3 is TGTGCCAGCAGTTTATCCACCGCAGGGGCTTCAGATACGCAGTATTTT. This chain links TRBV28 with TRBJ2-3, with D tentatively TRBD1 (6 bases). Germline V gives CDR1 MDHEN, CDR2 SYDVKM. The ends were cut back, 1 base at V and 4 bases at J, with 15 bases in the middle. This CDR3 has 16 residues. Full variable domain (rest looked up from reference TRBV28 and TRBJ2-3): DVKVTQSSRYLVKRTGEKVFLECVQDMDHENMFWYRQDPGLGLRLIYFSYDVKMKEKGDIPEGYSVSREKKERFSLILESASTNQTSMYLCASSLSTAGASDTQYFGPGTRLTVL.

This chain links TRBV3-1 (or the pseudogene TRBV3-2) with TRBJ2-1, with 8 bases aligning to TRBD2. This CDR3 is built from 12 residues. Germline CDR1 reads LGHDT; CDR2 reads YNNKEL (reference sequence). V lost 2 bases, J lost 12 bases, and 3 bases stayed unmatched. The CDR3 region is CASSQMAGGQFF. In DNA, the CDR3 is TGTGCCAGCAGCCAAATGGCGGGAGGGCAGTTCTTC.

This clone was counted only a few times. The rearrangement links TRBV5-5 to TRBJ2-1; 7 positions match TRBD2. The V segment lost 4 bases and the J segment 9 bases; nucleotides outside the gene matches: 10. Germline V gene lookup returns CDR1 SGHKS and CDR2 YYEKEE (reference sequence). The CDR3 is 14 amino acids. The CDR3 protein is CASSPRELPTEQFF. In DNA form, the CDR3 reads TGTGCCAGCAGCCCGCGGGAGCTCCCCACTGAGCAGTTCTTC.

This clone was seen more than once but under ten times. V is TRBV9 and J is TRBJ1-5; D uncertain. CDR1 is SGDLS and CDR2 is YYNGEE in the germline V gene. This CDR3 region has 15 residues. The ends were cut back, 6 bases at V and 5 bases at J, with 18 bases in the middle. In nucleotides, the CDR3 is TGTGCCAGCACCCTACTACGGACTCGCCATCAGCCCCAGCATTTT. It yields the protein CASTLLRTRHQPQHF.

This rearrangement joins TRBV9 to TRBJ2-1; 11 bases fit TRBD1. With V trimmed by 3 bases and J by 4 bases, 9 bases remained unmatched. This CDR3 region has 17 residues. Germline CDR1 is SGDLS and CDR2 is YYNGEE. CDR3 coding DNA: TGTGCCAGCAGCGCTATCGGGACAGGGGGTGTTTACAATGAGCAGTTCTTC. Encoded protein: CASSAIGTGGVYNEQFF.

The CDR3: CASSSAGRTNEKLFF. CDR3 DNA: TGTGCCAGCAGTTCGGCGGGGCGAACTAATGAAAAACTGTTTTTT. The chain employs TRBV28 and TRBJ1-4; maybe TRBD1 (5 bases). Looked up from germline, CDR1 is MDHEN and CDR2 is SYDVKM. V gave up 4 bases and J gave up 1 base, with 10 bases separating them. This CDR3 region has 15 residues.

CDR3 bases: TGTGCCAGCAGCCCCGCGGGCACCAGCTACGAGCAGTACTTC. This encodes CASSPAGTSYEQYF. The chain couples TRBV7-9 to TRBJ2-7, with D possibly TRBD2 on 5 matching bases. This CDR3 contains 14 residues. Germline CDR1 SEHNR, CDR2 FQNEAQ (reference sequence). Trimming took off 5 bases at V and 3 bases at J, with 14 bases between the two ends.

The genes are TRBV5-4 and TRBJ1-2, with 8 bases matching TRBD1. Germline V gene lookup returns CDR1 SGHNT and CDR2 YYREEE (reference sequence). V shed 5 bases, J shed 9 bases, and the junction held 9 bases outside the gene matches. The CDR3 spans 13 residues. CDR3 protein: CASRFNRGFRYTF. CDR3 coding DNA: TGTGCCAGCAGGTTCAACAGGGGGTTTCGCTACACCTTC.

This chain uses TRBV25-1 with TRBJ1-6; no firm D call. The CDR3 sequence is 15 residues long. V lost 7 bases, J lost 0 bases, and 10 bases lay in between. CDR1 is MGHDK, CDR2 SYGVNS, per germline. The CDR3 loop is CASTGKSSYNSPLHF. The CDR3 nucleotides are TGTGCCAGCACCGGGAAAAGCTCCTATAATTCACCCCTCCACTTT.

The chain couples TRBV6-5 to TRBJ2-7, with 9 bases that match TRBD1. Per germline, CDR1 MNHEY and CDR2 SVGAGI. The CDR3 sequence is 13 residues long. The V and J ends lost 6 bases and 4 bases, in that order; junction bases with no gene match: 4. The CDR3 region is CASSQDRGYEQYF. CDR3 DNA sequence: TGTGCCAGCAGCCAGGACAGGGGATACGAGCAGTACTTC.

This chain connects TRBV29-1 to TRBJ1-1; the D gene is possibly TRBD1 (5 bases). The CDR3 length is 12 residues. Germline-derived CDR1 and CDR2 are SQVTM and ANQGSEA. V lost 6 bases and J 1 base, leaving 9 bases between the germline ends. The CDR3 region is CSVSTGNTEAFF. The DNA for the CDR3 is TGCAGCGTGTCAACAGGGAACACTGAAGCTTTCTTT.

The rearrangement uses TRBV3-1 (or the pseudogene TRBV3-2) and TRBJ2-7; 10 positions match TRBD2. Germline-derived CDR1 and CDR2 are LGHDT and YNNKEL (reference sequence). The junction had 14 bases not matched to a gene; V was cut back by 7 bases and J by 5 bases. This CDR3 contains 16 residues. CDR3 sequence reads: CASTRTRAGGGNEQYF. DNA of the CDR3: TGTGCCAGCACCCGAACCAGAGCGGGGGGGGGCAACGAGCAGTACTTC.

This chain connects TRBV2 to TRBJ2-7; TRBD2 agrees at 8 bases. CDR1 is SNHLY, CDR2 FYNNEI, per germline. CDR3 length: 16 amino acids. The V gene end was trimmed by 1 base and the J gene end by 2 bases; junction bases not matched to a gene: 7. CDR3: CASSEDGGRLTYEQYF. CDR3 nucleotides: TGTGCCAGCAGTGAAGATGGCGGGAGGCTAACCTACGAGCAGTACTTC.

V is TRBV10-3 and J is TRBJ2-3; 9 positions agree with TRBD1. The CDR3 totals 13 residues. The germline V gene has CDR1 ENHRY and CDR2 SYGVKD. Trimming at V came to 10 bases and at J to 2 bases, leaving 4 bases not matched to a gene. The CDR3 nucleotides are TGTGCCAGTGGACAGGGGATCACAGATACGCAGTATTTT. Residues: CASGQGITDTQYF.

Points on this clone: Mismatch with germline at one junction end may stem from a read error. The chain uses TRBV5-6 and TRBJ1-6; D is perhaps TRBD1 (6 bases). The CDR3 covers 16 residues. CDR1 is SGHDT and CDR2 is YYEEEE in the germline V gene. The CDR3 sequence: CASSSPGGSNNSPLHF. CDR3 nucleotide sequence: TGTGCCAGCAGCTCTCCGGGGGGCTCCAATAATTCACCCCTCCACTTT.